These 2 T cell receptor beta chains came from one sample sequenced in a study of blood T cells in healthy people across ages (dated by TCRdb to between 2014 and 2017). The receptor library was made with 5' RACE. These reads were obtained on an Illumina HiSeq 2500. A second PCR of about 7 to 12 cycles was run with a J-beta primer mix and a sample-barcoded 5' primer. TCRdb itself trimmed the public reads at Q25 with fastp, ran MiXCR and retained productive beta chains. Every distinct CDR3 protein forms one entry, paired with its most common genes and DNA. The sample table lists under 2,000,000 distinct CDR3 sequences, about 49% of them with a count of one. More than 2% of the sample comes from the top ten. Material for sequencing was blood. The receptors come from a woman aged 40 to 55 in good health.

This chain uses TRBV28 with TRBJ1-2; D is perhaps TRBD1 (6 bases). Between the trimmed V and J ends, which lost 7 bases and 2 bases, there was a span of 17 bases. The length of the CDR3 is 15 residues. The V gene's germline CDR1 is MDHEN and CDR2 SYDVKM. The CDR3 reads CASTPSGEGNYGYTF. The CDR3 DNA reads TGTGCCAGCACTCCCTCAGGGGAGGGGAACTATGGCTACACCTTC.

The chain carries TRBV21-1 and TRBJ2-1; the D segment call TRBD1 is taken from the table without a DNA check. TRBV21-1 is described as a pseudogene. The CDR3 sequence is 15 residues long. CDR3 DNA: TGTGCCAGCAGCGGACCCGGGACAGCTTACAATGAGCAGTTCTTC. Translated: CASSGPGTAYNEQFF.